Below are 8 T cell receptor beta chains sequenced from a single sample in a study of regulatory T cells in long-lasting Graves disease. Time point noted: persistent/refractory GD, antithyroid drugs over 5 years with positive TRAb. Construction of the TCR library relied on RNA isolated from PBMCs. Arm-PCR of CDR3 regions and iRepertoire HTBI primers were used to build TCR beta libraries. TCRdb ran MiXCR on the multiplex PCR reads and lists one entry per CDR3 protein. Counted here are about 470,000 distinct CDR3 sequences, less than 25% occurring once; the ten biggest clones make up less than 9%. The sample here was peripheral blood mononuclear cells (PBMCs), taken when the disease was refractory, from a patient treated with antithyroid drugs. These receptor sequences come from a female donor with Graves disease.

The V and J genes are TRBV10-2 and TRBJ2-2; D not certain. The CDR3 runs 13 residues. The germline V gene has CDR1 WSHSY and CDR2 SAAADI. Trimming removed 5 bases at V and 7 bases at J, with 11 bases between. The CDR3 here is CASSTLEDGELFF. DNA of the CDR3: TGCGCCAGCAGTACCCTTGAGGACGGGGAGCTGTTTTTT.

The rearrangement links TRBV27 to TRBJ1-3; D is undetermined. This CDR3 is 15 amino acids long. Trimming pared 5 bases from V and 0 bases from J, leaving 11 bases between. CDR1 is MNHEY, CDR2 SMNVEV, per germline (reference sequence). The CDR3: CASSPLGHSGNTIYF. CDR3 sequence (DNA): TGTGCCAGCAGTCCTCTGGGCCACTCTGGAAACACCATATATTTT.

CDR3 sequence: CASSENRGQHEQFF. The CDR3 DNA follows: TGTGCCAGCAGTGAAAACAGGGGGCAGCATGAGCAGTTCTTC. The chain links TRBV6-1 to TRBJ2-1; the match to TRBD1 covers 9 bases. The germline gives CDR1 MNHNS, CDR2 SASEGT. V dropped 2 bases and J dropped 8; count of bases not matched to a gene: 4. This CDR3 region has 14 residues.

This clonotype occurred many times. This chain links TRBV2 with TRBJ1-1; 10 bases match TRBD1. V shed 8 bases, J shed 7 bases, and the junction held 7 bases outside the gene matches. CDR3 length: 13 amino acids. From germline, CDR1 is SNHLY and CDR2 FYNNEI. The CDR3 DNA is TGTGCCAGCTGGGACAGGGGCCCTTTTGAAGCTTTCTTT. Translating gives CASWDRGPFEAFF. The full variable domain, rest sourced from reference TRBV2 and TRBJ1-1, is EPEVTQTPSHQVTQMGQEVILRCVPISNHLYFYWYRQILGQKVEFLVSFYNNEISEKSEIFDDQFSVERPDGSNFTLKIRSTKLEDSAMYFCASWDRGPFEAFFGQGTRLTVV.

This chain joins TRBV25-1 and TRBJ2-7; 10 nucleotides line up with TRBD2. Germline values: CDR1 MGHDK, CDR2 SYGVNS. This CDR3 contains 14 residues. V was clipped by 3 bases and J by 6 bases; unmatched bases: 5. The CDR3 reads CASSEERLAGEQYF. The CDR3 nucleotides read TGTGCCAGCAGTGAGGAGAGACTAGCGGGCGAGCAGTACTTC.

V usage is TRBV29-1 and J usage is TRBJ1-3; D gene ambiguous. The germline V gene has CDR1 SQVTM and CDR2 ANQGSEA. V gave up 6 bases and J gave up 2 bases, with 17 bases separating them. The CDR3 has 15 residues. CDR3: CSVGSGVGTGNTIYF. The DNA for the CDR3 is TGCAGCGTCGGATCCGGGGTCGGAACTGGAAACACCATATATTTT.

This clonotype showed up many times. The chain links TRBV6-1 to TRBJ1-2; D is undetermined. In germline, CDR1 is MNHNS, CDR2 SASEGT. The CDR3 extends over 14 amino acids. The V and J ends lost 7 bases and 4 bases respectively, with 16 bases between them. In DNA, the CDR3 is TGTGCCAGCACAGGATCGGTACAGATCTATGGCTACACCTTC. Translating it yields CASTGSVQIYGYTF.

This clonotype was recorded many times. The chain carries TRBV7-3 and TRBJ2-7, with 9 bases aligning to TRBD2. Trimming at V came to 5 bases and at J to 3 bases, leaving 8 bases not matched to a gene. The CDR3 contains 15 residues. Germline V lookup: CDR1 SGHTA, CDR2 FQGTGA. DNA of the CDR3: TGTGCCAGCAGCCCTGGCCTAGCGGGATTCTACGAGCAGTACTTC. The encoded protein is CASSPGLAGFYEQYF. Looking up the rest from reference TRBV7-3 and TRBJ2-7 gives the full variable domain: GAGVSQTPSNKVTEKGKYVELRCDPISGHTALYWYRQSLGQGPEFLIYFQGTGAADDSGLPNDRFFAVRPEGSVSTLKIQRTERGDSAVYLCASSPGLAGFYEQYFGPGTRLTVT.